This note documents a single TCR beta chain sequence. Its antigen specificity is not known. Base qualities are not recorded, but no much larger clone differs from it by a single base. This entry comes from a study of blood T cell repertoires in COVID-19 (dated by TCRdb to 2019 to 2021). Background for the entire study: The collaborator samples originated in the United States, Italy and Spain and spanned the acute and convalescent phases of COVID-19. Where available, HLA class I and class II types were obtained from metadata supplied by the sample provider rather than from assay-based typing. Samples came from the ongoing ImmuneRACE study (first 160 participants) plus 1,254 subjects from 6 global collaborators. The prospective study material was composed of cDNA or gDNA derived from T cells, B-cell-depleted T cells, or PBMCs. Sample metadata almost always included a de-identified subject ID, COVID-19 status, age in years and sex. The repertoires were released in a freely available public database meant as a resource for research on the immune response to SARS-CoV-2. Subjects who had been exposed to COVID-19, were actively infected with it, or had recovered from it provided the deeply sampled blood TCRbeta repertoires that made up the dataset.

Enrolling through a virtual design, the prospective study's participants ranged in age from roughly 18 to 95 years and lived across 24 United States geographic areas. Cohort assignment in the prospective study relied on participant-reported clinical history from a screening survey and a study questionnaire. ImmuneRACE Cohort 3 recovered participants were defined by two consecutive negative NP/OP PCR tests, healthcare professional clearance, or symptom resolution. Mobile phlebotomists in the prospective study collected whole blood, serum and a nasopharyngeal or oropharyngeal swab from every participant. Additional blood draws and questionnaires over an approximately two-month period could optionally be provided by prospective study participants. Blood samples from the prospective study were shipped frozen or at room temperature prior to DNA extraction. TCRbeta CDR3 regions were amplified from genomic DNA by means of the immunoSEQ Assay, a bias-controlled multiplex PCR. Under the source paper's analysis protocol: The number of nucleated cells in each sample was estimated by amplification of reference gene primers within the assay. To quantify the absolute abundance of each unique TCRbeta CDR3 rearrangement, sequence reads were collapsed and filtered. For each sample, productive Simpson clonality was calculated as the square root of Simpson's diversity index across productive rearrangements. TCRdb obtained this table from immuneACCESS and retained in-frame rearrangements with V and J assigned. These tables miss some clones; where compared with another copy, unresolved V genes account for less than half of the shortfall, and the remainder is unexplained. Clonal size and the V and J genes are those of that table, whereas D and trimming came from the DNA. This sample comprises roughly 400,000 clones, approximately 87% of them detected only once. In total, the top ten clones hold roughly 9.4% of the sample.

Overall results and qualifications from the work: Clinical and demographic metadata were provided uncurated, with the amount varying by source and participant.

Trimming removed 1 base from V and 6 bases from J; the gene matches leave 2 bases unexplained. CDR1 and CDR2 are read off the germline V gene as SGHRS and YFSETQ. Reading from cysteine to phenylalanine, the CDR3 counts 13 amino acids. CDR3 DNA is the only sequence kept; it has 39 bases, read in frame from the first base. The chain uses TRBV5-1 and TRBJ1-1, and 8 junctional nucleotides match TRBD1. The TCR was taken from a woman in her fifties or sixties who had recovered from COVID-19. Sequenced: PBMCs or T cells enriched from blood (not recorded which). The nucleotide sequence is TGCGCCAGCAGCTTGATACAGGGGGCTGAAGCTTTCTTT. It specifies CASSLIQGAEAFF.